The TCR beta chain under discussion was sequenced for a study of Graves' ophthalmopathy and Graves' hyperthyroidism. Study background: Prior to any treatment, peripheral blood was collected at the time of initial diagnosis.

This CDR3 has 15 amino acids. CDR1 is MNHNS, CDR2 SASEGT, per germline. V was pared by 3 bases and J by 0 bases, with 11 bases between. CDR3 regions of TCR beta were amplified from RNA transcripts. RT-PCR with HTBI primers came first, then second-round multiplex PCR. TCRdb reprocessed the multiplex PCR reads via MiXCR and lists one record per CDR3 protein. The sample holds about 480,000 distinct CDR3 sequences; around 14% are singletons and the top ten take approximately 9.8%. This clonotype was detected a few times. The rearrangement links TRBV6-1 to TRBJ1-2, with D unresolved. Sequenced input: blood. The clonotype comes from a woman aged 30 to 39 with Graves' ophthalmopathy. CDR3 loop: CASSEEWGTNYGYTF. The CDR3 DNA sequence: TGTGCCAGCAGTGAGGAGTGGGGAACTAACTATGGCTACACCTTC.